The rows below give T cell receptor beta chains drawn from one sample of a study of T cell responses to AZD1222 COVID-19 vaccine. The data were produced by immunoSEQ multiplex PCR, yet TCRdb's version contains in-frame clones alone and is incomplete. The sample lists roughly 140,000 clones; around 91% were seen once. The sample was peripheral blood, taken on day 0 of AZD1222 vaccination. The receptors originated from an adult in good health. Each CDR3 is given with its conserved first and last residue. A D gene is named only where the DNA matches it firmly. Clone size appears in some rows only: once, few, many, or a class for an expanded clone.

j_call clone_size d_call v_call cdr3_nt cdr3_aa
TRBJ1-4 . TRBD1 TRBV30 TGTGCCTGGAGTATTAGCGGGACAGGGGGAAAACTGTTTTTT CAWSISGTGGKLFF
TRBJ2-3 . TRBD2 TRBV16 TGTGCCAGCAGCCAAGGTGGACTAGCGGGGGTTGGAGATACGCAGTATTTT CASSQGGLAGVGDTQYF
TRBJ2-3 . . TRBV6-5 TGTGCCAGCAGTAGACGCAAATCTAGCACAGATACGCAGTATTTT CASSRRKSSTDTQYF
TRBJ1-2 . TRBD1 TRBV7-9 TGTGCCAGCAGCCATATTAAGGGACAGGGTGATGGCTACACCTTC CASSHIKGQGDGYTF
TRBJ1-2 . . TRBV2 TGTGCCAGCAGGGCCTCCGACGGCTACACCTTC CASRASDGYTF
TRBJ2-1 . TRBD2 TRBV7-2 TGTGCCAGCAGCTTAACCAGCGGGGATTACAATGAGCAGTTCTTC CASSLTSGDYNEQFF
TRBJ2-4 . . TRBV28 TGTGCCAGCAGGGAAGGAACCAAAAACATTCAGTACTTC CASREGTKNIQYF
TRBJ2-2 . . TRBV6-5 TGTGCCAGCATGGTCGGGTACACCGGGGAGCTGTTTTTT CASMVGYTGELFF
TRBJ1-3 . . TRBV28 TGTGCCAGCAGTTTAACGCCAAGAGGAAACACCATATATTTT CASSLTPRGNTIYF
TRBJ2-1 . . TRBV21-1 TGTGCCAGGAGCATCAGGGGACTAGCAAACAATGAGCAGTTCTTC CARSIRGLANNEQFF
TRBJ1-3 . . TRBV7-2 TGTGCCAGCAGCTTACAAGTACACTCTGGAAACACCATATATTTT CASSLQVHSGNTIYF
TRBJ2-1 . TRBD1 TRBV4-2 TGTGCCAGCAAAGGGACAGATTACAATGAGCAGTTCTTC CASKGTDYNEQFF
TRBJ1-2 . . TRBV27 TGTGCCAGCAGTTCCGATACCCGGGACGGGCCCGACAGCTCTGGCTACACCTTC CASSSDTRDGPDSSGYTF
TRBJ2-5 . . TRBV5-5 TGTGCCAGCAGCTTCTGGGTCCAACAAGAGACCCAGTACTTC CASSFWVQQETQYF
TRBJ1-1 . . TRBV11-2 TGTGCCAGCAGCTTAGAGGGGACAACCAACACTGAAGCTTTCTTT CASSLEGTTNTEAFF
TRBJ1-1 . . TRBV7-8 TGTGCCAGCAGCTTAGAGGAGACTCGGAACACTGAAGCTTTCTTT CASSLEETRNTEAFF
TRBJ1-1 . TRBD1 TRBV6-1 TGTGCCAGCAGTGAGGAGGGGCAGGGGGCGGAAAACGCTGAAGCTTTCTTT CASSEEGQGAENAEAFF
TRBJ2-2 . . TRBV6-2/TRBV6-3 TGTGCCAGCAGCGATTACCGACAGGCCACCGGGGAGCTGTTTTTT CASSDYRQATGELFF
TRBJ2-7 . . TRBV3-1/TRBV3-2 TGTGCCAGCAGTCAAGGACAGACCAAACCGTACGAGCAGTACTTC CASSQGQTKPYEQYF
TRBJ2-7 . . TRBV11-2 TGTGCCAGCAGCTTAGGCCCTCTCGAGCAGTACTTC CASSLGPLEQYF
TRBJ1-5 . . TRBV4-1 TGCGCCAGCAGCCAAGCTGCACAGGGAAGCAATCAGCCCCAGCATTTT CASSQAAQGSNQPQHF
TRBJ2-1 . TRBD2 TRBV30 TGTGCCTGGACCCAGACTAGCGGGAGGTTCAATGAGCAGTTCTTC CAWTQTSGRFNEQFF
TRBJ2-1 . . TRBV28 . CASSFWGQGAFF
TRBJ1-2 . . TRBV5-4 TGTGCCAGCAGTATTTTTGGTAACTATGGCTACACCTTC CASSIFGNYGYTF
TRBJ1-6 once . TRBV7-6 TGTGCCAGCAGCTTAGCGCGGGGTGTAGATTCACCCCTCCACTTT CASSLARGVDSPLHF
TRBJ1-1 . . TRBV27 TGTGCCAGCAGTCACCATCGGAGGGGGGGGAACACTGAAGCTTTCTTT CASSHHRRGGNTEAFF
TRBJ2-5 . TRBD1 TRBV27 TGTGCCAGCAGTCGGAGGACAGGGGGCGCGGAGGGAGGGACCCAGTACTTC CASSRRTGGAEGGTQYF
TRBJ2-7 . . TRBV12-3/TRBV12-4 TGTGCCAGCAGTTTATCGGGGTACGAGCAGTACTTC CASSLSGYEQYF
TRBJ2-6 . . TRBV4-1 TGCGCCAGCAGCCGGGGGGGCTTCTTCTCTGGGGCCAACGTCCTGACTTTC CASSRGGFFSGANVLTF
TRBJ1-2 . . TRBV19 TGTGCCAGTAGTAGGCAAGGCGGCTACACCTTC CASSRQGGYTF
TRBJ1-1 . . TRBV7-9 TGTGCCAGCAGCTTAGATGGAGTTGGGGAAGCTTTCTTT CASSLDGVGEAFF
TRBJ1-1 . . TRBV18 TGTGCCAGCTCACCAATATCCAAGAACACTGAAGCTTTCTTT CASSPISKNTEAFF
TRBJ1-2 . . TRBV13 TGTGCCAGCAGCCAAGCACTCTGGACAGAGAACTATGGCTACACCTTC CASSQALWTENYGYTF
TRBJ1-2 once . TRBV30 TGTGCCTGGAGTCGTGAGGTCGGAGGCTACACCTTC CAWSREVGGYTF
TRBJ2-7 . TRBD2 TRBV6-5 TGTGCCAGCAGTTACTCTCGGGGGGGCTACGAGCAGTACTTC CASSYSRGGYEQYF
TRBJ1-6 . . TRBV6-5 TGTGCCAGCAGTAACTCCTATAATTCACCCCTCCACTTT CASSNSYNSPLHF
TRBJ2-1 . TRBD2 TRBV2 TGTGCCAGCAGTGAGGGGCTAGCGGGAGCGAATGAGCAGTTCTTC CASSEGLAGANEQFF
TRBJ1-1 . TRBD1 TRBV9 TGTGCCAGCAGCGTAGATAGGGACAGGGTAAACACTGAAGCTTTCTTT CASSVDRDRVNTEAFF
TRBJ2-1 once TRBD1 TRBV5-6 TGTGCCAGCAGATACATGACAGGGTACAATGAGCAGTTCTTC CASRYMTGYNEQFF